A single TCR beta chain is shown here with its context. Amplified TCR beta CDR3 regions came from RNA transcripts. TCR CDR3 underwent first-round RT-PCR with the HTBI primer set. MiXCR, run by TCRdb on the multiplex PCR reads, gives a single entry per CDR3 protein. Of fewer than 600,000 distinct CDR3 sequences detected, 12% to 15% appear once; the ten largest clones hold about 15%. The data originate from a study of T cells in Graves' hyperthyroidism and ophthalmopathy. There are 18 residues in the CDR3. Germline CDR1 MNHNS, CDR2 SASEGT. V dropped 8 bases and J dropped 0; count of bases not matched to a gene: 13.

J is TRBJ2-6 and V is TRBV6-1; the match to TRBD1 covers 7 bases. This TCR came from a woman in her thirties or forties with Graves' hyperthyroidism. Specimen: blood. The DNA of the CDR3 is TGTGCCAGCTCAAATGTGGGACAGACCCTCTCTGGGGCCAACGTCCTGACTTTC. This gives the protein CASSNVGQTLSGANVLTF.